This T cell receptor beta chain was captured in a study of T-cell reconstitution after alpha-beta-depleted transplantation in children. General study results and limits: Several patients had high TCRbeta diversity at day 60; it came from surviving recipient T cells and thymic progenitors. Fresh T-cell production supplied most of the T-cell counts and diversity seen one year after transplant. The study reportedly traced alpha-beta T cells about two months after transplant to several hundred expanded graft clones.

Trimming took off 5 bases at V and 6 bases at J, with 10 bases between the two ends. The CDR3 totals 12 residues. Looked up from germline, CDR1 is SEHNR and CDR2 is FQNEAQ (reference sequence). This clonotype was counted ten times or more. Its antigen remains unknown. A TCRbeta library incorporating unique molecular identifiers was prepared. TCRdb reanalysed the PCR reads using MiXCR and keeps one entry per CDR3 protein. The sample lists about 470,000 distinct CDR3 sequences, 43% occurring once. The receptor was derived from a girl aged 2-10 years with aplastic anemia, due to receive a stem cell transplant. V is TRBV7-9 and J is TRBJ1-1; no firm D call. The starting material was PBMCs, obtained before TCRalphabeta/CD19-depleted stem cell transplant. The CDR3 DNA reads TGTGCCAGCAGCCCGCCGGGCGCTGAAGCTTTCTTT. It codes for CASSPPGAEAFF.